This T cell receptor (beta chain) was sequenced during a study of CXCR3-negative and CXCR3-positive naive CD8 T cells. Study in general: The dataset comprises 120 million to 150 million TRB reads in total, with about 1.5 +/- 0.3 million reads per library.

Carrying UMI labels, the TRB cDNA libraries were prepared through 5' RACE. After re-calling the 5' RACE reads, TCRdb lists one entry per CDR3 protein, DNA absent. This sample's table reports around 50,000 distinct CDR3 sequences. This CDR3 is 15 amino acids long. Germline-derived CDR1 and CDR2 are SEHNR and FQNEAQ (reference sequence). Concerning this clonotype itself: Its antigen is undetermined.

Study-level results: High diversity, comparable across both naive subsets, contrasted with much lower diversity in memory CD8+ cells. Similar TRBV-TRBJ usage was seen in naive cells (both CXCR3-negative and CXCR3-positive), but memory cells differed.

V is TRBV7-9 and J is TRBJ2-3; TCRdb gives TRBD1 as the D gene, but with no DNA this cannot be confirmed. Sequenced material: memory CD8+ T cells from blood. The receptor comes from a human donor in good health. Some clones in this sample may be carry-over from other donors' samples. CDR3 protein: CASSSRQGHADTQYF. Full variable domain (rest looked up from reference TRBV7-9 and TRBJ2-3): DTGVSQNPRHKITKRGQNVTFRCDPISEHNRLYWYRQTLGQGPEFLTYFQNEAQLEKSRLLSDRFSAERPKGSFSTLEIQRTEQGDSAMYLCASSSRQGHADTQYFGPGTRLTVL.